The subject of this entry is one TCR beta chain. This sample stems from a study of blood T cells in healthy people across ages. V was clipped by 6 bases and J by 6 bases; unmatched bases: 9. The germline CDR1 and CDR2 sequences are SGHTA and FQGNSA. There are 14 residues in the CDR3. The use of a sample-barcoded 5' primer and a J-beta primer mix characterized a second PCR of roughly 6 to 11 cycles. TCRdb recomputed calls from the 5' RACE reads with MiXCR, one row per CDR3 protein. The table includes 800,000 to 950,000 distinct CDR3 sequences, roughly 43% detected once. The J gene is TRBJ1-1, the V gene TRBV7-2, with TRBD1 matching 8 bases. The TCR was taken from a man under 40 in good health. The sequenced sample consisted of blood. The CDR3 nucleotides read TGTGCCAGCAGACCCGGACAGGGCCGCGCTGAAGCTTTCTTT. It translates to CASRPGQGRAEAFF.